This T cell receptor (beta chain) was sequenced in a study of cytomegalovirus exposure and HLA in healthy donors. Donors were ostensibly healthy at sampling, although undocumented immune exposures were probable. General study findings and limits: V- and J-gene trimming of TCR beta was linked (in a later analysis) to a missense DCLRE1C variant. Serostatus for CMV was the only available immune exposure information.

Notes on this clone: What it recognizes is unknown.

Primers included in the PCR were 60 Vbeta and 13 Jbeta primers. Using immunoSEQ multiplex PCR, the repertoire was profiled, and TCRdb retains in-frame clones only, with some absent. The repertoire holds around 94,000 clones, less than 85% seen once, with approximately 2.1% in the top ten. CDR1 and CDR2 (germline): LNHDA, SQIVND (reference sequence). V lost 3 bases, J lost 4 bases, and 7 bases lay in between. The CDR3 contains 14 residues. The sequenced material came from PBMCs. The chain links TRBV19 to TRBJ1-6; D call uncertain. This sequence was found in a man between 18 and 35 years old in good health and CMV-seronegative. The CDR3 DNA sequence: TGTGCCAGTAGTATGCGGGATTATAATTCACCCCTCCACTTT. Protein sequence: CASSMRDYNSPLHF.